This paragraph reports one T cell receptor (beta chain). These data come from a study of blood T cell repertoires in COVID-19. CDR3 size: 15 residues. TCRdb's copy holds only in-frame clones and misses some; the assay was immunoSEQ multiplex PCR. The sample contains 240,000 or so clones, approximately 91% of which appear only once. The sequenced material came from peripheral blood. The sequence was collected from a woman in her thirties with acute or convalescent COVID-19. The chain combines TRBV21-1 with TRBJ1-1; TRBD1 is the table's D call, not checked against the DNA. TRBV21-1 is termed a pseudogene. The CDR3 DNA follows: TGTGCCAGCAGCACCTTGCAGGGGGCGAGCGCTGAAGCTTTCTTT. This encodes CASSTLQGASAEAFF.